Following are 30 T cell receptor beta chains from one sample sequenced in a study of early T cells in non-severe SARS-CoV-2 infection. TCRdb itself ran the 5' RACE reads through MiXCR, one entry per CDR3 protein. In the table there are nearly 30,000 distinct CDR3 sequences, approximately 5.2% of which are singletons. Material: whole blood. All receptors derive from an adult who was a healthcare worker with PCR-confirmed SARS-CoV-2 infection or an uninfected control (not recorded which).

This clonotype was seen at least ten times. The chain carries TRBV20-1 and TRBJ1-2; D unclear. Germline V gene data show CDR1 as DFQATT and CDR2 as SNEGSKA (reference sequence). Trimming removed 0 bases from V and 4 bases from J, with 18 bases in between. CDR3 size: 16 residues. As DNA, the CDR3 is TGCAGTGCTAGAGATCGCGGGAACAGCGGCATCTATGGCTACACCTTC. Its translation: CSARDRGNSGIYGYTF.

This clonotype came up many times. The chain has TRBV7-9 and TRBJ1-3, with D possibly matching TRBD1 (6 bases). The CDR3 has 14 residues. V gave up 7 bases and J gave up 4 bases, with 14 bases separating them. CDR1 is SEHNR and CDR2 is FQNEAQ in the germline V gene (reference sequence). The chain's CDR3 is CASMIRTAGNTIYF. CDR3 coding DNA: TGTGCCAGCATGATAAGGACAGCAGGAAACACCATATATTTT.

The chain's CDR3 is CASSRWIVTGNHEQYF. CDR3 bases: TGCGCCAGCAGCCGGTGGATTGTGACAGGGAACCACGAGCAGTACTTC. The chain joins TRBV5-1 to TRBJ2-7; 7 bases align to TRBD1. The CDR3 consists of 16 residues. J was trimmed by 5 bases and V by 4 bases; bases with no gene match: 15. Germline loops: CDR1 SGHRS, CDR2 YFSETQ.

This clonotype was seen ten or more times. CDR3 in DNA: TGCGCCAGCAGCGGATCCACGGGACTCCTTAAAGAGACCCAGTACTTC. Translating gives CASSGSTGLLKETQYF. The chain employs TRBV10-1 and TRBJ2-5; D is possibly TRBD2 (6 bases). Germline CDR1 is WNHNN and CDR2 is SYGVQD (reference sequence). Trimming cost V 6 bases and J 3 bases, with 20 bases left between them. CDR3 length equals 16 residues.

This clonotype occurred many times. This chain connects TRBV20-1 to TRBJ1-5; D is uncertain. This CDR3 contains 13 residues. Germline CDR1 and CDR2: DFQATT and SNEGSKA (reference sequence). V was shortened by 7 bases and J by 3 bases, with 13 bases between the two germline ends. CDR3 sequence reads: CSGLYRYNQPQHF. In nucleotides, the CDR3 is TGCAGTGGTCTCTACAGATACAATCAGCCCCAGCATTTT.

This chain joins TRBV28 and TRBJ2-6; D unresolved. The CDR3 contains 13 residues. Deletions cut 9 bases from V and 4 bases from J, with 10 bases between. CDR1 is MDHEN, CDR2 SYDVKM, per germline. CDR3 DNA: TGTGCCAGATCTTTTCGGGGGGCCAACGTCCTGACTTTC. Its translation is CARSFRGANVLTF.

In this sample, this clonotype turned up many times. The chain has TRBV12-2 and TRBJ1-2; whether TRBD1, the table's D call, matches the DNA was not checked. TRBV12-2 is assigned pseudogene status. This CDR3 region has 17 residues. The DNA for the CDR3 is TGTGCAAGTCGTATCCGGGACAGGGGTAACTGGTACTATGGCTACACCTTC. Protein: CASRIRDRGNWYYGYTF.

This clonotype is medium-sized. The chain uses TRBV18 and TRBJ1-2; D gene uncertain. CDR1 and CDR2 (germline): KGHSH, LQKENI. The ends were cut back, 0 bases at V and 8 bases at J, with 7 bases in the middle. CDR3 length equals 12 residues. The CDR3 DNA is TGTGCCAGCTCACCACCGATGGGGGGCTACACCTTC. Its protein product is CASSPPMGGYTF.

This clonotype was picked up a small number of times. The chain carries TRBV7-8 and TRBJ2-3, with D hard to call. The CDR3 is made up of 14 amino acids. Germline V lookup: CDR1 SGHVS, CDR2 FQNEAQ. Trimming left V 0 bases short and J 2 bases short, with 6 bases between. The CDR3 DNA follows: TGTGCCAGCAGCTTAGCGACCTACACAGATACGCAGTATTTT. Its protein product is CASSLATYTDTQYF.

This clonotype has a count of ten or more. This chain connects TRBV9 to TRBJ1-2; D is unclear. Germline V gives CDR1 SGDLS, CDR2 YYNGEE. The CDR3 is 13 amino acids. V dropped 2 bases and J dropped 6 bases, with 11 bases sitting between them. The CDR3 sequence is CASSVPQGHGYTF. CDR3 DNA sequence: TGTGCCAGCAGCGTCCCCCAAGGGCATGGCTACACCTTC.

This clonotype has just a few counts. J is TRBJ2-1 and V is TRBV6-2 or TRBV6-3, with D possibly matching TRBD2 (5 bases). V lost 2 bases and J 6 bases, leaving 8 bases between the germline ends. Germline CDR1 MNHEY, CDR2 SVGEGT. CDR3 length equals 13 residues. Here the CDR3 DNA reads TGTGCCAGCAGTTACCGGGAAACCAATGAGCAGTTCTTC. Translated, it gives CASSYRETNEQFF.

This clonotype was detected many times. The chain couples TRBV7-3 to TRBJ2-3; 7 bases line up with TRBD2. The ends lost 1 base at V and 3 bases at J; junction bases unmatched: 7. This CDR3 is built from 16 residues. Germline V gives CDR1 SGHTA, CDR2 FQGTGA. This chain's CDR3 is CASSLNSASGTDTQYF. Written as DNA, the CDR3 is TGTGCCAGCAGCTTAAACTCGGCTAGCGGTACAGATACGCAGTATTTT.

V and J are TRBV7-2 and TRBJ2-7, with 9 bases matching TRBD2. The CDR3 has 15 amino acids. V was clipped by 3 bases and J by 6 bases; unmatched bases: 9. Germline CDR1 is SGHTA and CDR2 is FQGNSA. The CDR3 sequence is CASSFYGGGAFEQYF. CDR3 DNA sequence: TGTGCCAGCAGCTTCTACGGCGGGGGGGCCTTCGAGCAGTACTTC. The complete variable domain, with remaining parts taken from reference TRBV7-2 and TRBJ2-7, reads GAGVSQSPSNKVTEKGKDVELRCDPISGHTALYWYRQSLGQGLEFLIYFQGNSAPDKSGLPSDRFSAERTGGSVSTLTIQRTQQEDSAVYLCASSFYGGGAFEQYFGPGTRLTVT.

This clonotype was seen repeatedly, ten times or more. The DNA of the CDR3 is TGTGCCAGCAGCGGATCCGGGGGCGGTGAAAAACTGTTTTTT. This sequence encodes CASSGSGGGEKLFF. The V call is TRBV7-9, the J call TRBJ1-4; tentatively, D is TRBD1 (6 bases). Germline lookup yields CDR1 SEHNR and CDR2 FQNEAQ (reference sequence). Trimming stripped 5 bases from V and 7 bases from J, with 14 bases between. The CDR3 extends over 14 amino acids.

The sample holds many counts of this clonotype. The genes are TRBV7-2 and TRBJ1-1; possibly TRBD1 for D (6 bases). There are 12 residues in the CDR3. The germline V and J ends were trimmed by 5 bases and 6 bases, with 10 bases remaining between them. Germline CDR1 reads SGHTA; CDR2 reads FQGNSA. The CDR3 sequence: CASSRDTAEAFF. DNA for the CDR3: TGTGCCAGCAGCAGGGACACAGCTGAAGCTTTCTTT.

This clonotype came up many times. The chain combines TRBV7-9 with TRBJ2-3, with 11 bases matching TRBD2. V lost 6 bases to trimming and J lost 6 bases; unmatched junction nucleotides: 8. The CDR3 consists of 15 residues. Germline V gene lookup returns CDR1 SEHNR and CDR2 FQNEAQ (reference sequence). DNA for the CDR3: TGTGCCAGCAGACAACTTAGCGGGGGGGCGGATACGCAGTATTTT. Protein: CASRQLSGGADTQYF.

This clonotype has just a few counts. The chain carries TRBV9 and TRBJ2-1; 15 bases are a match to TRBD2. J lost 9 bases, V lost 0 bases, and 7 bases had no gene match. The germline gives CDR1 SGDLS, CDR2 YYNGEE. The CDR3 is 17 amino acids. CDR3 protein: CASSVEIGTSGGIEQFF. The DNA of the CDR3 is TGTGCCAGCAGCGTAGAGATCGGGACTAGCGGGGGGATTGAGCAGTTCTTC.

In its sample, this clonotype was seen many times. CDR3 residues: CASGLVRAGGQETQYF. The CDR3 nucleotides read TGTGCTAGTGGTTTGGTACGGGCGGGGGGCCAAGAGACCCAGTACTTC. The V gene is TRBV12-5, the J gene TRBJ2-5; 8 bases are shared with TRBD2. CDR1 and CDR2 (germline): LGHNT, FRNRAP. The CDR3 contains 16 residues. V lost 0 bases to trimming and J lost 1 base; unmatched junction nucleotides: 4. The full variable domain, with the rest looked up from reference TRBV12-5 and TRBJ2-5, is DARVTQTPRHKVTEMGQEVTMRCQPILGHNTVFWYRQTMMQGLELLAYFRNRAPLDDSGMPKDRFSAEMPDATLATLKIQPSEPRDSAVYFCASGLVRAGGQETQYFGPGTRLLVL.

This clonotype was observed at least ten times. The chain combines TRBV20-1 with TRBJ1-1, with D possibly TRBD1 on 6 matching bases. Between the trimmed V and J ends, which lost 0 bases and 3 bases, there was a span of 17 bases. Germline CDR1 and CDR2: DFQATT and SNEGSKA (reference sequence). There are 16 residues in the CDR3. CDR3 nucleotides: TGCAGTGCTAGAGATCTGATTGGGGGCTTAGACACTGAAGCTTTCTTT. It codes for CSARDLIGGLDTEAFF.

This clonotype was observed at least ten times. This chain links TRBV2 with TRBJ2-7, with D maybe TRBD1 (6 bases). Trimming cost V 3 bases and J 4 bases, with 7 bases left between them. CDR1 and CDR2 (germline): SNHLY, FYNNEI. The CDR3 length is 12 residues. The CDR3 nucleotides read TGTGCCAGCAGTGACAGGGGATACGAGCAGTACTTC. This encodes CASSDRGYEQYF.

This clonotype was seen at least ten times. Written as DNA, the CDR3 is TGTGCCACCAGTGGGTCTGGGGCCTACGAGCAGTACTTC. It encodes CATSGSGAYEQYF. The rearrangement uses TRBV24-1 and TRBJ2-7, with D uncertain. Per the germline V gene, CDR1 is KGHDR and CDR2 is SFDVKD. Trimming left V 5 bases short and J 2 bases short, with 9 bases between. The length of the CDR3 is 13 residues.

The chain couples TRBV5-6 to TRBJ2-5; D gene ambiguous. Germline CDR1 reads SGHDT; CDR2 reads YYEEEE. The V end was cut by 5 bases, the J end by 2 bases, with 16 bases between. This CDR3 is 15 amino acids long. The CDR3 here is CASRPDRVGQETQYF. The CDR3 DNA reads as TGTGCCAGCAGGCCCGACCGGGTAGGACAAGAGACCCAGTACTTC.

This clonotype occurred many times. The chain joins TRBV27 to TRBJ1-6, with no clear D. Trimming left V 3 bases short and J 4 bases short, with 25 bases between. The CDR3 runs to 20 residues. Per germline, CDR1 MNHEY and CDR2 SMNVEV (reference sequence). This CDR3 is CASSFQGPSVRNLYNSPLHF. The DNA for the CDR3 is TGTGCCAGCAGTTTCCAAGGACCGTCTGTACGAAATTTGTATAATTCACCCCTCCACTTT.

The chain recombines TRBV27 with TRBJ1-2; TRBD1 aligns across 10 bases. The CDR3 has 17 amino acids. Germline values: CDR1 MNHEY, CDR2 SMNVEV (reference sequence). Trimming removed 5 bases from V and 5 bases from J; junction bases left unmatched: 14. DNA for the CDR3: TGTGCCAGCAGTCCGGGACAGGGGCCTTCTCAGGGATATGGCTACACCTTC. Protein: CASSPGQGPSQGYGYTF.

Ten or more counts support this clonotype. The genes are TRBV10-2 and TRBJ2-3, with 8 bases fitting TRBD2. In germline, CDR1 is WSHSY, CDR2 SAAADI. The J segment lost 0 bases and the V segment lost 8 bases, leaving 10 bases of the junction unmatched. The CDR3 runs to 16 residues. CDR3 DNA sequence: TGCGCCAGCCGGGCGGGGGGACCCTATAGCACAGATACGCAGTATTTT. It translates to CASRAGGPYSTDTQYF.

This clonotype was counted ten times or more. The J gene is TRBJ2-3, the V gene TRBV6-2 or TRBV6-3; perhaps D is TRBD1 or TRBD2 (5 bases each). The CDR3 sequence is 17 residues long. V was cut by 8 bases and J by 5 bases, with 26 bases left in between. CDR1 and CDR2 from the germline V gene are MNHEY and SVGEGT. The CDR3 here is CASGIRGGLTLKDTQYF. Written as DNA, the CDR3 is TGTGCCAGCGGAATACGGGGCGGTCTTACCCTAAAAGATACGCAGTATTTT.

This clonotype has only a few counts. The rearrangement uses TRBV6-6 and TRBJ1-2, with D possibly matching TRBD1 (5 bases). The V end was cut by 2 bases, the J end by 13 bases, with 17 bases between. The CDR3 has 13 residues. The germline CDR1 and CDR2 sequences are MNHNY and SVGAGI (reference sequence). As DNA, the CDR3 is TGTGCCAGCAGTTACAGGGGAAGCCAAGCCGGCACCTTC. Translated: CASSYRGSQAGTF.

This clonotype came up many times. CDR3: CASSQTGSYGYTF. CDR3 DNA: TGTGCCAGCTCACAGACAGGGAGCTATGGCTACACCTTC. The gene calls are TRBV18 and TRBJ1-2, with TRBD1 matching 7 bases. The CDR3 length is 13 residues. V trimming: 4 bases; J trimming: 4 bases; junction bases outside the gene matches: 3. Germline V lookup: CDR1 KGHSH, CDR2 LQKENI.

V is TRBV4-2 and J is TRBJ2-1; 10 bases line up with TRBD2. The germline gives CDR1 LGHNA, CDR2 YNFKEQ. The CDR3 contains 17 residues. V was clipped by 0 bases and J by 4 bases; unmatched bases: 6. CDR3 loop: CASSQDLATSGYNEQFF. The CDR3 DNA sequence: TGTGCCAGCAGCCAAGATCTGGCGACTAGCGGGTACAATGAGCAGTTCTTC.

This clonotype appeared many times. This sequence joins TRBV7-6 and TRBJ1-2; D may be TRBD1 (5 bases). Germline CDR1 reads SGHVS; CDR2 reads FNYEAQ. V was trimmed by 5 bases and J by 8 bases, leaving 18 bases between them. The CDR3 sequence is 14 residues long. The CDR3 reads CASSLGTHEIGYTF. DNA for the CDR3: TGTGCCAGCAGCCTGGGGACTCATGAGATCGGCTACACCTTC.